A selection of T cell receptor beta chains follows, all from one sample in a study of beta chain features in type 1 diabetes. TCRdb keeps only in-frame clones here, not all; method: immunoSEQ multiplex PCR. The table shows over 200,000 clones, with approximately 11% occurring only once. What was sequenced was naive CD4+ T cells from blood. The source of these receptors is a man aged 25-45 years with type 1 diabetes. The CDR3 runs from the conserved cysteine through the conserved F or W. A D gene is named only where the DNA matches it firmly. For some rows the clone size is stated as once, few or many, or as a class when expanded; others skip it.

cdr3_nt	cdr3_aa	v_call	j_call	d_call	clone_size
TGTGCCAGCAGCTCCGGGACTGCGCCAGATACGCAGTATTTT	CASSSGTAPDTQYF	TRBV7-2	TRBJ2-3	.	few
TGCGCCAGCAGCTTGGCCCCGGGGGGGCCTCCCGGGGAGCTGTTTTTT	CASSLAPGGPPGELFF	TRBV5-1	TRBJ2-2	TRBD2	few
TGTGCCAGCAGCTTAACAGGGGGCTCGGGCACTGAAGCTTTCTTT	CASSLTGGSGTEAFF	TRBV7-2	TRBJ1-1	TRBD1	.
TGTGCCTGGAGTCCTAGCACAGATACGCAGTATTTT	CAWSPSTDTQYF	TRBV30	TRBJ2-3	.	.
TGTGCCAGCAGTGGCACAGGGTACTCACCCCTCCACTTT	CASSGTGYSPLHF	TRBV25-1	TRBJ1-6	.	.
TGCGCCAGCAGCTTGCAAGCGACCAACACTGAAGCTTTCTTT	CASSLQATNTEAFF	TRBV5-1	TRBJ1-1	.	.
TGTGCCAGCAGCCAAGACCGAGTCCCCGGGGAGCTGTTTTTT	CASSQDRVPGELFF	TRBV4-2	TRBJ2-2	.	few
TGTGCCAGCTGTGGACAGGCCAACACTGAAGCTTTCTTT	CASCGQANTEAFF	TRBV18	TRBJ1-1	TRBD1	few
TGTGCCAGCAGCCTCAGGGGGTCGGACGAGCAGTACTTC	CASSLRGSDEQYF	TRBV7-9	TRBJ2-7	TRBD1	.
TGTGCCAGCAGTGTAACAGGGCGGACCCAGCCCCAGCATTTT	CASSVTGRTQPQHF	TRBV2	TRBJ1-5	.	few
TGTGCCAGCAGTGCCTCCGAGACCCAGTACTTC	CASSASETQYF	TRBV6-1	TRBJ2-5	.	few
TGTGCCAGCAGCGGGAAAACGAGGACAGGGACCTACAATGAGCAGTTCTTC	CASSGKTRTGTYNEQFF	TRBV7-9	TRBJ2-1	TRBD1	.
TGTGCCAGCAGCGGACCGGGACAGGCGCAGTTCTTC	CASSGPGQAQFF	TRBV7-9	TRBJ2-1	TRBD1	.
TGTGCCAGCAGCCAATCATCCCAGGGGACTTCACCCCTCCACTTT	CASSQSSQGTSPLHF	TRBV16	TRBJ1-6	.	few
TGTGCCAGCAGCTTAAGTAGCGGGGAGACCCAGTACTTC	CASSLSSGETQYF	TRBV7-3	TRBJ2-5	TRBD2	few
TGTGCCAGCAGCTACCAAGTCAAGAGCCACACAGATACGCAGTATTTT	CASSYQVKSHTDTQYF	TRBV9	TRBJ2-3	.	.
TGTGCCAGCAGTGTCGGGGGGAAGGATGGCTACACCTTC	CASSVGGKDGYTF	TRBV25-1	TRBJ1-2	.	few
TGCGCCAGCAGTCCCTGGGACAACTGCTCTGGGGCCAACGTCCTGACTTTC	CASSPWDNCSGANVLTF	TRBV23-1	TRBJ2-6	.	few
TGTGCCAGCTCGCCGAGGGGGCATAGCAATCAGCCCCAGCATTTT	CASSPRGHSNQPQHF	TRBV18	TRBJ1-5	TRBD1	few
TGCAGCGTTCGAGCGGGGGGAAATTACGAGCAGTACTTC	CSVRAGGNYEQYF	TRBV29-1	TRBJ2-7	TRBD2	few
TGTGCCAGCAGCTTAGGTCAGGGCAACACTGAAGCTTTCTTT	CASSLGQGNTEAFF	TRBV7-9	TRBJ1-1	.	.
TGTGCCAGCAAACAGACCCTGCGGCGGGGGGCCGGGGACGAGCAGTACTTC	CASKQTLRRGAGDEQYF	TRBV7-9	TRBJ2-7	TRBD2	.
TGTGCCAGCAGCGTTACTAGCGGGGGTCCCCCCCTTACGCAGTATTTT	CASSVTSGGPPLTQYF	TRBV9	TRBJ2-3	TRBD2	few
TGTGCCAGCAGCCCGGGACAAGTTAACACTGAAGCTTTCTTT	CASSPGQVNTEAFF	TRBV7-3	TRBJ1-1	.	.
TGTGCCAGCAGGCATCACCGGGAAACCAAAAACATTCAGTACTTC	CASRHHRETKNIQYF	TRBV11-2	TRBJ2-4	.	.
TGTGCCAGCAGGCTGCCGGGACAGGGAACCTACAATGAGCAGTTCTTC	CASRLPGQGTYNEQFF	TRBV28	TRBJ2-1	TRBD1	.
TGTGCCAGCAGCGCTCGGGGACAGGGTGACTCACCCCTCCACTTT	CASSARGQGDSPLHF	TRBV9	TRBJ1-6	TRBD1	.
TGTGCCAGCACCGTCGCGGGAATGGCCAAAAACATTCAGTACTTC	CASTVAGMAKNIQYF	TRBV28	TRBJ2-4	.	.
TGTGCTAGCAGCCCGAACACAGGGAAGGAGCAGTTCTTC	CASSPNTGKEQFF	TRBV7-7	TRBJ2-1	.	.
TGTGCCAGCAGCTTCGGGGGGGCCCTAAATGAGCAGTTCTTC	CASSFGGALNEQFF	TRBV7-9	TRBJ2-1	TRBD2	.
TGTGCCAGCAGGTCTATTGGGAACACTGAAGCTTTCTTT	CASRSIGNTEAFF	TRBV11-2	TRBJ1-1	.	few
TGTGCCAGCAGCGTTTCAAGCGCCGAGCAGTACTTC	CASSVSSAEQYF	TRBV7-9	TRBJ2-7	.	few
TGTGCCAGCAGTTTTAGCGGGGGGAGCTCCTACAATGAGCAGTTCTTC	CASSFSGGSSYNEQFF	TRBV28	TRBJ2-1	TRBD2	.
TGTGCCAGCAGCCCTTTCGTGCAGTTCTTC	CASSPFVQFF	TRBV7-9	TRBJ2-1	.	.
TGTGCCAGCAGTTTCCAACCTAGGGAGACCCAGTACTTC	CASSFQPRETQYF	TRBV28	TRBJ2-5	.	few
TGTGCCAGCAGCGTATGGGTCGGGGGGGCAGATACGCAGTATTTT	CASSVWVGGADTQYF	TRBV9	TRBJ2-3	TRBD2	few
TGTGCCAGCAGCGCCCCGGGGGGCCCGTCTGAGGATGAGCAGTTCTTC	CASSAPGGPSEDEQFF	TRBV9	TRBJ2-1	.	few
TGTGCCAGCAGCTTAGCCGGCCAGGGGAATTCACCCCTCCACTTT	CASSLAGQGNSPLHF	TRBV11-2	TRBJ1-6	.	.
TGTGCCAGTAGTATAGGCCCGCCGAGCAGGGCCGCCAAAAACATTCAGTACTTC	CASSIGPPSRAAKNIQYF	TRBV19	TRBJ2-4	.	.
TGCAGTGTCGGACTTGGCGACGAGCAGTACTTC	CSVGLGDEQYF	TRBV20-1	TRBJ2-7	.	.
TGTGCCAGCAGCCCACGGACAGGGGTGAGGGACAATGAGCAGTTCTTC	CASSPRTGVRDNEQFF	TRBV9	TRBJ2-1	TRBD1	few
TGTGCCAGCTCACCCTTAGTGCATGAGCAGTTCTTC	CASSPLVHEQFF	TRBV18	TRBJ2-1	.	.
TGTGCCAGCAGTCAGGACACGAACACTGAAGCTTTCTTT	CASSQDTNTEAFF	TRBV6-5	TRBJ1-1	.	few
TGTGCCAGCAGCCAAGAGTGGAGACAGGGGGCCAGGAATGAGCAGTTCTTC	CASSQEWRQGARNEQFF	TRBV4-2	TRBJ2-1	TRBD1	.
TGTGCCAGCAGTTTCACAGAGTATGGCTACACCTTC	CASSFTEYGYTF	TRBV28	TRBJ1-2	.	.
TGTGCCAGCAACGAGGCAGCCAAAAACATTCAGTACTTC	CASNEAAKNIQYF	TRBV28	TRBJ2-4	.	few
TGTGCCAGCAGCGTAGCCCCATCAGGGGGCGAGAACTACGAGCAGTACTTC	CASSVAPSGGENYEQYF	TRBV9	TRBJ2-7	TRBD1	.